Sequencing of this T cell receptor beta chain was carried out in a study of identical twins. This clonotype has ten or more counts. Its antigen is unknown. Study observations and caveats: Researchers caution that invariant MAIT and iNKT cells could partly confound zero-insertion analyses. Insertions were reduced in abundant cord blood beta clonotypes but not in memory repertoires. Beta out-of-frame sequences showed weaker excess twin sharing.

Trimming pared 3 bases from V and 0 bases from J, leaving 8 bases between. Germline CDR1 MNHEY, CDR2 SMNVEV (reference sequence). There are 14 residues in the CDR3. Carrying unique molecular identifiers, the cDNA also gained a universal primer site through template switching. TCRdb re-called the 5' RACE reads with MiXCR, one entry per CDR3 protein. The table records 1.5 million to 2 million distinct CDR3 sequences, about 32% of them present only once. This TCR was recovered from a newborn girl in good health. The chain uses TRBV27 and TRBJ2-5; D is undetermined. Source material: cord blood. The CDR3 DNA sequence: TGTGCCAGCAGTTTTGGTAGATACCAAGAGACCCAGTACTTC. It yields the protein CASSFGRYQETQYF.